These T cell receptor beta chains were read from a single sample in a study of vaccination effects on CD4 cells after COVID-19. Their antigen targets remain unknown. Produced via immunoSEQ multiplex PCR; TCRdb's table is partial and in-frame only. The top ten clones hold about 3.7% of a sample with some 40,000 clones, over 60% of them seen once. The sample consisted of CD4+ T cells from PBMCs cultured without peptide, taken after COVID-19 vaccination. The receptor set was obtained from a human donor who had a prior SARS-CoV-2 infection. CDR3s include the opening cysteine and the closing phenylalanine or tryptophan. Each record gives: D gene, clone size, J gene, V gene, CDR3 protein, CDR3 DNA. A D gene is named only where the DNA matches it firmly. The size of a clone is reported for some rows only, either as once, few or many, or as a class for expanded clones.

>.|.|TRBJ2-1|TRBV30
CAWSVYTKHFF
TGTGCCTGGAGTGTTTACACAAAGCACTTCTTC
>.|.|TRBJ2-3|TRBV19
CASSTFGSTDTQYF
TGTGCCAGTAGTACGTTCGGGAGCACAGATACGCAGTATTTT
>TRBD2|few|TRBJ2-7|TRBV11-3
CASSLGGGEGYEQYF
TGTGCCAGCAGCTTAGGCGGAGGGGAGGGATACGAGCAGTACTTC
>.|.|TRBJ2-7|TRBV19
CASSQGKGFEQYF
TGTGCCAGTAGTCAGGGGAAGGGGTTCGAGCAGTACTTC
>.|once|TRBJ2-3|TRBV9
CASSAGLSGTADTQYF
TGTGCCAGCAGCGCCGGATTAAGCGGAACTGCAGATACGCAGTATTTT
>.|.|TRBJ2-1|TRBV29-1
CSAGRLGPGAQFF
TGCAGCGCCGGCCGACTTGGACCCGGGGCCCAGTTCTTC
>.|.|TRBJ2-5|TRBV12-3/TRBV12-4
CASSSGETQYF
TGTGCCAGCAGTTCGGGCGAGACCCAGTACTTC
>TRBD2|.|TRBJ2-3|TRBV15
CATSRGLAGGTDTQYF
TGTGCCACCAGCAGAGGACTAGCGGGGGGCACAGATACGCAGTATTTT
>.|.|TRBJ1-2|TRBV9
CASTTGILYGYTF
TGTGCCAGCACCACAGGGATCCTTTATGGCTACACCTTC
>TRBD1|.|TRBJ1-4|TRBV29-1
CSVSSGGGNEKLFF
TGCAGCGTTTCCTCAGGGGGGGGTAATGAAAAACTGTTTTTT
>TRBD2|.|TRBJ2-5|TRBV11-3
CASSALLGGGETQYF
TGTGCCAGCAGCGCACTTCTGGGGGGGGGAGAGACCCAGTACTTC
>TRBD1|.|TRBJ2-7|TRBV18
CASSLQPGQGSYEQYF
TGTGCCAGCTCACTCCAACCGGGACAGGGGTCCTACGAGCAGTACTTC
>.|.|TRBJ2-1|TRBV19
CASSNPGLDEQFF
TGTGCCAGTAGTAACCCAGGACTTGATGAGCAGTTCTTC
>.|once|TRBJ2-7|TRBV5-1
CASSFMGSSYEQYF
TGCGCCAGCAGCTTCATGGGGAGCTCCTACGAGCAGTACTTC
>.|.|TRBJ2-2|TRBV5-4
CASSQQGPNTGELFF
TGTGCCAGCAGCCAGCAAGGCCCGAACACCGGGGAGCTGTTTTTT
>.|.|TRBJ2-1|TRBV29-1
CSVSSSSYNEQFF
TGCAGCGTTAGCTCAAGCTCCTACAATGAGCAGTTCTTC
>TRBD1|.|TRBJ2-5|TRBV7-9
CASSIDRGLRETQYF
TGTGCCAGCAGCATCGACAGGGGGCTGAGGGAGACCCAGTACTTC
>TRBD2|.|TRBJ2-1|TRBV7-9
CASSLALAGTYNEQFF
TGTGCCAGCAGCTTAGCGCTAGCGGGAACCTACAATGAGCAGTTCTTC
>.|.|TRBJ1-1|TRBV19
CASARRENTEAFF
TGTGCCAGTGCCCGCAGAGAGAACACTGAAGCTTTCTTT
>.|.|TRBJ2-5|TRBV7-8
CASSINTGSPQETQYF
TGTGCCAGCAGCATAAATACAGGGAGCCCCCAAGAGACCCAGTACTTC
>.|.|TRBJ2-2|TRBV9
CASSVGGGGVGELFF
TGTGCCAGCAGCGTAGGGGGCGGGGGCGTCGGGGAGCTGTTTTTT
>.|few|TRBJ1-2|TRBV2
CASRGGGEGGYTF
TGTGCCAGCAGGGGGGGCGGCGAAGGCGGCTACACCTTC
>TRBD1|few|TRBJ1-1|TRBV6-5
CASIKTGAPEAFF
TGTGCCAGCATTAAGACAGGGGCCCCTGAAGCTTTCTTT
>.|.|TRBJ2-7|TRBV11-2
CASSSDRQRVGYEQYF
TGTGCCAGCAGCTCAGATAGACAGAGGGTCGGCTACGAGCAGTACTTC
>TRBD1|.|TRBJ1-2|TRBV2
CASSVDRGYYGYTF
TGTGCCAGCAGTGTCGACAGGGGGTACTATGGCTACACCTTC
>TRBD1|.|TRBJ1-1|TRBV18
CASSRSGDRVMNTEAFF
TGTGCCAGCTCACGATCAGGGGACAGGGTGATGAACACTGAAGCTTTCTTT
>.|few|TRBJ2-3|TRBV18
CASSPGLIRNTQYF
TGTGCCAGCTCACCCGGACTGATCAGGAATACGCAGTATTTT
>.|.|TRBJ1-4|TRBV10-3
CAITPDRRGEKLFF
TGTGCCATCACCCCCGACAGGCGGGGTGAAAAACTGTTTTTT
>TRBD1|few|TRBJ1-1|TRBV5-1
CASSRDRGPTEAFF
TGCGCCAGCAGCAGAGACAGGGGGCCCACTGAAGCTTTCTTT
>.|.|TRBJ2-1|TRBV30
CAIKPTGWAFDGIRSEQFF
TGTGCTATCAAACCTACAGGGTGGGCTTTTGATGGGATCCGTAGTGAGCAGTTCTTC
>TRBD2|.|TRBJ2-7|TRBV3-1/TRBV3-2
CASSQGGTSSYEQYF
TGTGCCAGCAGCCAAGGCGGGACTAGTAGCTACGAGCAGTACTTC
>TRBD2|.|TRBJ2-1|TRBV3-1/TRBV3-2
CASSPGTSGGNEQFF
TGTGCCAGCAGCCCCGGGACTAGCGGGGGCAATGAGCAGTTCTTC
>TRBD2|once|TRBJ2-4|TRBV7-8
CASSTWGGAKNIQYF
TGTGCCAGCAGCACTTGGGGGGGAGCCAAAAACATTCAGTACTTC
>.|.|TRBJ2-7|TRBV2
CASSQVGGTSYEQYF
TGTGCCAGCAGTCAGGTCGGTGGTACCTCCTACGAGCAGTACTTC
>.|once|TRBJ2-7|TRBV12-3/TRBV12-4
CASSQASPYEQYF
TGTGCCAGCAGTCAGGCTAGCCCCTACGAGCAGTACTTC
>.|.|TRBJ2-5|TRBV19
CASSTSSTGFRETQYF
TGTGCCAGTAGTACGAGTAGCACAGGGTTTAGGGAGACCCAGTACTTC
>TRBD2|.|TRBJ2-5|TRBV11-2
CASSFRYSGGGETQYF
TGTGCCAGCAGCTTTCGGTATAGCGGGGGTGGGGAGACCCAGTACTTC
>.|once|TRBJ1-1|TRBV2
CASNQQGGTEAFF
TGTGCCAGCAACCAACAGGGAGGCACTGAAGCTTTCTTT
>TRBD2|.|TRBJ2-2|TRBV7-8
CASSLARSGRGNTGELFF
TGTGCCAGCAGCTTAGCCCGAAGCGGGAGAGGTAACACCGGGGAGCTGTTTTTT
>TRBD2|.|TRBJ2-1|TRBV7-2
CASSLLQRGGGEQFF
TGTGCCAGCAGCTTACTCCAGCGGGGGGGCGGTGAGCAGTTCTTC
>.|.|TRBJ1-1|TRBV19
CASRYMSSNTEAFF
TGTGCCAGTAGATACATGAGCTCAAACACTGAAGCTTTCTTT
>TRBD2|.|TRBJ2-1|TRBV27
CASSLNVREGLLHNEQFF
TGTGCCAGCAGTTTAAACGTGCGGGAGGGCCTACTCCACAATGAGCAGTTCTTC
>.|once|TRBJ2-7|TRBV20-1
CSASWASAAYEQYF
TGCAGTGCTAGTTGGGCTAGCGCGGCCTACGAGCAGTACTTC
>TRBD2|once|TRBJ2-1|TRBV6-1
CASSDQGGDQQQFF
TGTGCCAGCAGTGACCAGGGAGGGGATCAGCAGCAGTTCTTC
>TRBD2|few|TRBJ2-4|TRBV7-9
CASSGGTSGRNIQYF
TGTGCCAGCAGCGGCGGGACTAGCGGGAGGAACATTCAGTACTTC
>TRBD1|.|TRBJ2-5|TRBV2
CASSTGEETQYF
TGTGCCAGCAGTACAGGGGAAGAGACCCAGTACTTC
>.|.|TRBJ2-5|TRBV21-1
CASSKEGQGGIQETQYF
TGTGCCAGCAGCAAAGAGGGACAGGGGGGGATTCAAGAGACCCAGTACTTC
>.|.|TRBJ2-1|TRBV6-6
CASRTGTSSYNEQFF
TGTGCCAGCAGGACCGGGACGAGCTCCTACAATGAGCAGTTCTTC
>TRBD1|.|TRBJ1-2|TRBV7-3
CASSLNGRQGYGYTF
TGTGCCAGCAGCTTAAATGGTCGACAGGGTTACGGCTACACCTTC